This paragraph covers one TCR beta chain sequence. The antigen is not known. Only in-frame clones appear in the TCRdb table, and some are missing; sequencing was by immunoSEQ multiplex PCR. The sample has 150,000 to 200,000 clones; roughly 84% are singletons. V dropped 6 bases and J dropped 5; count of bases not matched to a gene: 11. The CDR3 contains 15 residues. CDR1 and CDR2 from the germline V gene are MDHEN and SYDVKM. This sample was taken from a study of cytomegalovirus exposure and HLA in healthy donors. The study, taken as a whole, reports: Investigators reported 150 to 200 TCR beta chains as tied to cytomegalovirus.

The rearrangement links TRBV28 to TRBJ2-7, with 9 nucleotides matching TRBD2. The source of this sequence is a man between 25 and 39 years old in good health and CMV-seropositive. The sample was PBMCs. The CDR3 spells CASSWGQREVNEQYF. The CDR3 nucleotides are TGTGCCAGCAGCTGGGGCCAGCGGGAGGTTAACGAGCAGTACTTC.